The clone carrying this TCR beta chain was detected only a few times. Its antigen is still unknown. Researchers tagged individual cDNA molecules with unique molecular identifiers. Each CDR3 protein is one row after TCRdb ran MiXCR on the 5' RACE reads. The sample records around 93,000 distinct CDR3 sequences, approximately 12% being singletons. This record belongs to a study of early T cells in non-severe SARS-CoV-2 infection. Study context: Alpha and beta chains were unpaired, from unsorted whole-blood bulk RNA.

Study-wide results and limits: Missing private and CD4 specificities, VDJdb matching favored anti-spike CD8 responses.

Germline loops: CDR1 GTSNPN, CDR2 SVGIG (reference sequence). V lost 7 bases to trimming and J lost 3 bases; unmatched junction nucleotides: 9. The CDR3 loop spans 15 amino acids. The origin of this receptor is an adult who was a healthcare worker with PCR-confirmed SARS-CoV-2 infection or an uninfected control (not recorded which). This specimen was whole blood, taken at baseline. V and J are TRBV30 and TRBJ2-1, with 10 positions matching TRBD2. CDR3 loop: CASSSLAGVYNEQFF. CDR3 DNA sequence: TGTGCCTCGTCTTCCCTAGCGGGGGTCTACAATGAGCAGTTCTTC.